The 24 T cell receptor beta chains below come from one sample, sequenced in a study of blood T cell repertoires in COVID-19. Assay used: immunoSEQ multiplex PCR; TCRdb lists only in-frame clones, some missing. The data hold around 130,000 clones, with more than 80% observed a single time. The sample comprised peripheral blood. The receptors derive from a man aged 65 to 85 with active or convalescent COVID-19.

Written as DNA, the CDR3 is TGTGCCAGTAGACCGGGACAGGCAACTGAAGCTTTCTTT. Translated, it gives CASRPGQATEAFF. This chain links TRBV2 with TRBJ1-1, with TRBD1 matching over 8 bases. The length of the CDR3 is 13 residues. V lost 9 bases and J lost 5; bases outside the gene matches: 8. Germline-derived CDR1 and CDR2 are SNHLY and FYNNEI.

The J gene is TRBJ1-2, the V gene TRBV19; D is possibly TRBD1 (6 bases). V lost 7 bases to trimming and J lost 4 bases, with 28 bases between them. The CDR3 loop spans 18 amino acids. CDR1 and CDR2 (germline): LNHDA, SQIVND (reference sequence). CDR3 sequence reads: CASTPRGSFGLGSYGYTF. DNA of the CDR3: TGTGCCAGTACCCCTAGGGGGTCCTTCGGCCTGGGAAGCTATGGCTACACCTTC. Variable domain in full (rest from reference TRBV19 and TRBJ1-2): DGGITQSPKYLFRKEGQNVTLSCEQNLNHDAMYWYRQDPGQGLRLIYYSQIVNDFQKGDIAEGYSVSREKKESFPLTVTSAQKNPTAFYLCASTPRGSFGLGSYGYTFGSGTRLTVV.

The chain has TRBV6-6 and TRBJ2-2, with 9 bases that match TRBD2. The CDR3 contains 17 residues. After removal of 5 bases from V and 5 bases from J, the junction contained 12 bases not matched to a gene. The V gene's germline CDR1 is MNHNY and CDR2 SVGAGI (reference sequence). The CDR3 nucleotides read TGTGCCAGCAGTCCTCGGACTAGCGCCCGATTAACCGGGGAGCTGTTTTTT. Residues: CASSPRTSARLTGELFF.

This clone has only a few counts. V usage is TRBV27 and J usage is TRBJ2-2; D is possibly TRBD2 (5 bases). Germline-derived CDR1 and CDR2 are MNHEY and SMNVEV (reference sequence). V lost 4 bases to trimming and J lost 4 bases, with 10 bases between them. The CDR3 consists of 14 residues. CDR3 sequence: CASSSDWRTGELFF. The CDR3 nucleotides read TGTGCCAGCAGTTCGGACTGGCGCACCGGGGAGCTGTTTTTT.

This sequence joins TRBV19 and TRBJ1-1; perhaps TRBD1 as D (6 bases). Per germline, CDR1 LNHDA and CDR2 SQIVND (reference sequence). There are 13 residues in the CDR3. V was clipped by 7 bases and J by 4 bases, with 13 bases between them. CDR3 protein: CASTARGSTEAFF. CDR3 DNA: TGTGCCAGTACCGCCAGGGGTTCCACTGAAGCTTTCTTT.

The chain employs TRBV15 and TRBJ1-1, with TRBD1 identical over 8 bases. The CDR3 is 15 residues long. The V gene's germline CDR1 is LNHNV and CDR2 YYDKDF (reference sequence). V gave up 5 bases and J gave up 5 bases; unmatched junction bases: 10. The CDR3 DNA follows: TGTGCCACCAGCTTCCGCAGGGGGCGGGAGACTGAAGCTTTCTTT. Protein sequence: CATSFRRGRETEAFF.

The chain couples TRBV28 to TRBJ1-5, with 8 bases that match TRBD1. Trimming at V came to 5 bases and at J to 4 bases, leaving 4 bases not matched to a gene. This CDR3 is built from 14 residues. Germline V lookup: CDR1 MDHEN, CDR2 SYDVKM. The CDR3: CASSIRQGNQPQHF. CDR3 bases: TGTGCCAGCAGTATCCGACAGGGGAATCAGCCCCAGCATTTT.

This chain connects TRBV19 to TRBJ1-1, with TRBD1 identical over 7 bases. There are 15 residues in the CDR3. The germline gives CDR1 LNHDA, CDR2 SQIVND (reference sequence). J lost 0 bases, V lost 7 bases, and 8 bases had no gene match. This CDR3 is CASIAQGGMNTEAFF. The CDR3 DNA reads as TGTGCCAGTATTGCTCAGGGGGGAATGAACACTGAAGCTTTCTTT. The full variable domain, its missing parts supplied by reference TRBV19 and TRBJ1-1, is DGGITQSPKYLFRKEGQNVTLSCEQNLNHDAMYWYRQDPGQGLRLIYYSQIVNDFQKGDIAEGYSVSREKKESFPLTVTSAQKNPTAFYLCASIAQGGMNTEAFFGQGTRLTVV.

This chain joins TRBV5-1 and TRBJ2-7; 7 bases are shared with TRBD1. Germline CDR1 and CDR2: SGHRS and YFSETQ. This CDR3 is built from 15 residues. With 0 bases clipped from V and 7 bases from J, the junction kept 10 bases outside the gene matches. This CDR3 is CASSLEGTGVQEQYF. The CDR3, as DNA: TGCGCCAGCAGCTTGGAGGGCACAGGGGTTCAGGAGCAGTACTTC.

The gene calls are TRBV28 and TRBJ1-5; 7 bases are a match to TRBD1. The junction had 4 bases not matched to a gene; V was cut back by 6 bases and J by 2 bases. CDR1 is MDHEN, CDR2 SYDVKM, per germline. The CDR3 has 14 residues. Here the CDR3 reads CASSRDSGNQPQHF. DNA of the CDR3: TGTGCCAGCAGCCGGGACAGTGGCAATCAGCCCCAGCATTTT.

This clone showed up just once. V and J are TRBV18 and TRBJ2-5; D unclear. The V and J ends lost 3 bases and 2 bases respectively, with 16 bases between them. CDR1 and CDR2 (germline): KGHSH, LQKENI. The CDR3 has 16 amino acids. CDR3 loop: CASSPTPRGVQETQYF. Written as DNA, the CDR3 is TGTGCCAGCTCACCTACCCCGAGAGGAGTTCAAGAGACCCAGTACTTC.

The chain joins TRBV4-1 to TRBJ2-2; the D gene is possibly TRBD2 (6 bases). CDR1 is MGHRA and CDR2 is YSYEKL in the germline V gene. V lost 0 bases and J 7 bases, leaving 9 bases between the germline ends. The CDR3 extends over 14 amino acids. CDR3 in DNA: TGCGCCAGCAGCCAAGAGGCCGGGAGCGGGGAGCTGTTTTTT. This sequence encodes CASSQEAGSGELFF.

This sequence joins TRBV25-1 and TRBJ2-7; 8 nucleotides match TRBD2. J gave up 3 bases and V 2 bases, and 6 bases lay outside the gene matches. The germline CDR1 and CDR2 sequences are MGHDK and SYGVNS. The CDR3 spans 15 residues. CDR3 sequence: CASSEGTGGVYEQYF. CDR3 DNA sequence: TGTGCCAGCAGTGAAGGAACGGGAGGGGTCTACGAGCAGTACTTC.

The chain uses TRBV11-2 and TRBJ1-1; TRBD1 agrees at 7 bases. The germline V gene has CDR1 SGHAT and CDR2 FQNNGV. J was trimmed by 3 bases and V by 2 bases; bases with no gene match: 6. The CDR3 sequence is 15 residues long. The CDR3 reads CASSLSAGGYTEAFF. The CDR3 DNA reads as TGTGCCAGCAGCTTATCGGCAGGGGGGTACACTGAAGCTTTCTTT.

CDR3 sequence reads: CASKVGDPSSYEQYF. Here the CDR3 DNA reads TGTGCCAGCAAAGTCGGGGATCCTAGCTCCTACGAGCAGTACTTC. The chain has TRBV27 and TRBJ2-7; possible D gene TRBD2, 5 bases. This CDR3 has 15 amino acids. Looked up from germline, CDR1 is MNHEY and CDR2 is SMNVEV (reference sequence). V dropped 7 bases and J dropped 0 bases, with 16 bases sitting between them.

The chain has TRBV5-1 and TRBJ1-5; no clear D gene. The CDR3 consists of 14 residues. Germline V gene sequence: CDR1 SGHRS, CDR2 YFSETQ. Trimming stripped 0 bases from V and 3 bases from J, with 7 bases between. The CDR3: CASSLGEYNQPQHF. The CDR3 DNA sequence: TGCGCCAGCAGCTTGGGAGAGTACAATCAGCCCCAGCATTTT.

The gene calls are TRBV6-5 and TRBJ1-1, with TRBD1 matching 7 bases. The CDR3 consists of 11 residues. J lost 11 bases, V lost 6 bases, and 6 bases had no gene match. Germline values: CDR1 MNHEY, CDR2 SVGAGI. For the CDR3, the DNA is TGTGCCAGCAGCGGCACAGGGGTGGCTTTCTTT. Protein sequence: CASSGTGVAFF.

The J gene is TRBJ1-5, the V gene TRBV7-2; weak D call: TRBD1 (5 bases). Germline loops: CDR1 SGHTA, CDR2 FQGNSA. CDR3 length: 17 residues. The V and J ends lost 0 bases and 2 bases respectively, with 14 bases between them. CDR3 residues: CASSLARTTGGNQPQHF. As DNA, the CDR3 is TGTGCCAGCAGCTTAGCGCGGACAACGGGCGGCAATCAGCCCCAGCATTTT.

V gene TRBV6-6 combines with J gene TRBJ2-2, with D tentatively TRBD2 (5 bases). Between the trimmed V and J ends, which lost 6 bases and 3 bases, there was a span of 14 bases. CDR1 MNHNY and CDR2 SVGAGI come from the germline V gene (reference sequence). This CDR3 contains 15 residues. In nucleotides, the CDR3 is TGTGCCAGCAGGGAGGCTCCTAGGGACACCGGGGAGCTGTTTTTT. Amino acid sequence: CASREAPRDTGELFF.

V usage is TRBV3-1 (or the pseudogene TRBV3-2) and J usage is TRBJ1-1; D is perhaps TRBD1 (5 bases). Germline V CDR1 and CDR2: LGHDT, YNNKEL (reference sequence). The CDR3 loop spans 13 amino acids. V lost 4 bases and J 7 bases, leaving 13 bases between the germline ends. CDR3 amino acids: CASSPIGGNEAFF. The CDR3 DNA reads TGTGCCAGCAGCCCTATCGGGGGGAATGAAGCTTTCTTT.

This sequence joins TRBV2 and TRBJ2-7; 9 bases are shared with TRBD1. V shed 11 bases, J shed 4 bases, and the junction held 6 bases outside the gene matches. CDR1 is SNHLY, CDR2 FYNNEI, per germline. The CDR3 has 12 amino acids. The CDR3: CAGSGTGYEQYF. DNA of the CDR3: TGTGCCGGCTCCGGGACAGGGTACGAGCAGTACTTC.

This chain uses TRBV11-2 with TRBJ2-5; D unclear. The CDR3 runs to 13 residues. The V and J ends lost 1 base and 5 bases respectively, with 8 bases between them. In germline, CDR1 is SGHAT, CDR2 FQNNGV. The CDR3 nucleotides read TGTGCCAGCAGCTTAGGCAGCGTGGAGACCCAGTACTTC. The encoded protein is CASSLGSVETQYF.

J is TRBJ2-1 and V is TRBV5-5; D perhaps matches TRBD2 (5 bases). The V end lost 0 bases, the J end lost 8 bases, and 18 bases lay between the germline ends. CDR3 length: 16 amino acids. CDR1 is SGHKS, CDR2 YYEKEE, per germline (reference sequence). The CDR3 DNA follows: TGTGCCAGCAGCTTGGCCAAGACGAATATCGGGGATGAGCAGTTCTTC. This encodes CASSLAKTNIGDEQFF. Combining the CDR3 with reference TRBV5-5 and TRBJ2-1 gives the whole variable domain DAGVTQSPTHLIKTRGQQVTLRCSPISGHKSVSWYQQVLGQGPQFIFQYYEKEERGRGNFPDRFSARQFPNYSSELNVNALLLGDSALYLCASSLAKTNIGDEQFFGPGTRLTVL.

The chain recombines TRBV6-5 with TRBJ2-1; no reliable D call. Germline V gene lookup returns CDR1 MNHEY and CDR2 SVGAGI. V was trimmed by 7 bases and J by 0 bases, leaving 10 bases between them. The CDR3 has 14 amino acids. The CDR3 nucleotides are TGTGCCAGCACACCAGGAAGCTCCTACAATGAGCAGTTCTTC. It codes for CASTPGSSYNEQFF.